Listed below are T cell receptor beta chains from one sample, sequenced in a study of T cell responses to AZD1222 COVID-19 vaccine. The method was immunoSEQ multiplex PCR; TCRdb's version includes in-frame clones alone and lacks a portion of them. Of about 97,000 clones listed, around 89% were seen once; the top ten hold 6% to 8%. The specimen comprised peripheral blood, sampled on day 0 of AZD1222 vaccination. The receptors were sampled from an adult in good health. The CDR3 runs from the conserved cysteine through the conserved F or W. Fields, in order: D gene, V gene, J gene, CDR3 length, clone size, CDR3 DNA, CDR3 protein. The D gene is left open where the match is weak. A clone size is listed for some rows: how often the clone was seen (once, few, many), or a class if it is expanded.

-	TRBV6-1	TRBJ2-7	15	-	TGTGCCAGCAGTGAAGTGGGGGGGGCCTTACAAGAGCAGTACTTC	CASSEVGGALQEQYF
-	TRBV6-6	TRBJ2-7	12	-	TGTGCCAGCAGGTCCGAAGACTACGAGCAGTACTTC	CASRSEDYEQYF
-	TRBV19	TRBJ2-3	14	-	TGTGCCAGTAGGAGGAGACAGGGAGGGGGTACGCAGTATTTT	CASRRRQGGGTQYF
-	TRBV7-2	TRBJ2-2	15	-	TGTGCCAGCAGCTTAGCTTTCATGAACACCGGGGAGCTGTTTTTT	CASSLAFMNTGELFF
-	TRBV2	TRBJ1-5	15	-	TGTGCCAGCAACCCAACAACAGGGTACGATCAGCCCCAGCATTTT	CASNPTTGYDQPQHF
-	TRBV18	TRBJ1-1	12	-	TGTGCCAGCTCACCAGGGAACACTGAAGCTTTCTTT	CASSPGNTEAFF
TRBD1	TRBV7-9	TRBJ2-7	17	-	TGTGCCAGCAGCTTAGCCCAGGGGGCTTTCCTAGGAGGCGAGCAGTACTTC	CASSLAQGAFLGGEQYF
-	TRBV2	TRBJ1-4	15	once	TGTGCCAGCAGCGAAGGGCTGACCCTTCCTGAAAAACTGTTTTTT	CASSEGLTLPEKLFF
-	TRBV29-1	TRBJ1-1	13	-	TGCAGCGCCGGGGGGGGTAGAGGAACTGAAGCTTTCTTT	CSAGGGRGTEAFF
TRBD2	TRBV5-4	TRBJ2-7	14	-	TGTGCCAGCAGCTTTGATGGCGGGGGTTACGAGCAGTACTTC	CASSFDGGGYEQYF
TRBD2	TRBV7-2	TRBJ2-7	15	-	TGTGCCAGCAGCCCCGCGGGGGGTCCCACCTACGAGCAGTACTTC	CASSPAGGPTYEQYF
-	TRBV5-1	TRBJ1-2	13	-	TGCGCCAGCAGCTTGGATGGGGGCGCAGGCTACACCTTC	CASSLDGGAGYTF
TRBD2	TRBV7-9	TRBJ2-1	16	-	TGTGCCAGCAGCTTCAGAGGGCGGGAGGGCTACAATGAGCAGTTCTTC	CASSFRGREGYNEQFF
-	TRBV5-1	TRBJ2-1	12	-	TGCGCCAGCAGCTTGGAGGTGAGGGAGCAGTTCTTC	CASSLEVREQFF
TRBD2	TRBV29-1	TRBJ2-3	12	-	TGCAGCGTTAGACTAGCCCCAGATACGCAGTATTTT	CSVRLAPDTQYF
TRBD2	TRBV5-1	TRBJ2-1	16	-	TGCGCCAGCAGCTTCCGTACCGGGGGGTTGGTAAATGAGCAGTTCTTC	CASSFRTGGLVNEQFF
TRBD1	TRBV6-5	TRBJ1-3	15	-	TGTGCCAGCAGTCTGGGACAGGGGGCTGGAAACACCATATATTTT	CASSLGQGAGNTIYF
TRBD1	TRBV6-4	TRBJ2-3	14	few	TGTGCCAGCAGTGACTCAGGGGGCGCAGATACGCAGTATTTT	CASSDSGGADTQYF
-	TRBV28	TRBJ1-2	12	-	TGTGCCAGCAGCATGCCCCGGGGGGCCTACACCTTC	CASSMPRGAYTF
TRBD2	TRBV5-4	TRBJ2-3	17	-	TGTGCCAGCAGCAGGTCGGGACTAGCGGGGGTCACAGATACGCAGTATTTT	CASSRSGLAGVTDTQYF
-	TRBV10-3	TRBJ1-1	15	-	TGTGCCAGCGCGGGCCGTGCAGGTTCGAACACTGAAGCTTTCTTT	CASAGRAGSNTEAFF
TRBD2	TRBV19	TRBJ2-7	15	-	TGTGCCAGTAGTACCCAAGCGGGAGGGCCATACGAGCAGTACTTC	CASSTQAGGPYEQYF
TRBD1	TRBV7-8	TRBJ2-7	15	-	TGTGCCAGCAGCCTCGGGGGGACAGGGGGAAGCGAGCAGTACTTC	CASSLGGTGGSEQYF
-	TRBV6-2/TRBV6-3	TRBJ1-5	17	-	TGTGCCAGCAGTTACTTCGTGGGTAGGAGGGAACGTCAGCCCCAGCATTTT	CASSYFVGRRERQPQHF
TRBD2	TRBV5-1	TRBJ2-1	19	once	TGCGCCAGCAGCCTACCCGGGACTAGCGGGACGAGCTCCTACAATGAGCAGTTCTTC	CASSLPGTSGTSSYNEQFF
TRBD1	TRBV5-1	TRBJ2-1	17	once	TGCGCCAGCAGCTATTGGGACGACAGGGAAGGTGGCAATGAGCAGTTCTTC	CASSYWDDREGGNEQFF
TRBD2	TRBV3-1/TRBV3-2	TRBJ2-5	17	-	TGTGCCAGCAGCCAAGCGAGAGGCGGGGGTTCGTGGGAGACCCAGTACTTC	CASSQARGGGSWETQYF
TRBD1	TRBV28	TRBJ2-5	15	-	TGTGCCAGCAGTTTAGGGGGACAGGGGCAAGAGACCCAGTACTTC	CASSLGGQGQETQYF
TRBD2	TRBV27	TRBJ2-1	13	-	TGTGCCAGCAGAACTAGCGGGTATGGTGAGCAGTTCTTC	CASRTSGYGEQFF
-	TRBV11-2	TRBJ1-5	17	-	TGTGCCAGCAGCTCCGGCCGGGACTCCCATAGCAATCAGCCCCAGCATTTT	CASSSGRDSHSNQPQHF
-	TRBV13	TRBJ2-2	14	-	TGTGCCAGCAGACTAGGAGGGGGCACCGGGGAGCTGTTTTTT	CASRLGGGTGELFF
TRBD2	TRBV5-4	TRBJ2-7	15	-	TGTGCCAGCAGCGCCTCTCTGGCTAGCGGAAACGAGCAGTACTTC	CASSASLASGNEQYF
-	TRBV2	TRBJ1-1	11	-	TGTGCCAGCAGCCCGAACACTGAAGCTTTCTTT	CASSPNTEAFF
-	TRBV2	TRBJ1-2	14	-	TGTGCCAGCAGCTGGCAGAAAACCAACTATGGCTACACCTTC	CASSWQKTNYGYTF
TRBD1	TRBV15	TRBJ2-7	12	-	TGTGCCACCAGCTCCCAGGGGGCCGAGCAGTACTTC	CATSSQGAEQYF
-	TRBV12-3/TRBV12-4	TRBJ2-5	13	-	TGTGCCAGCAGTCGCAGGGGAGGAGAGACCCAGTACTTC	CASSRRGGETQYF
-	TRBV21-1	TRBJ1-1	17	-	TGTGCCAGCAGCAAACTGGGGGTAGGGACAACGGATACTGAAGCTTTCTTT	CASSKLGVGTTDTEAFF
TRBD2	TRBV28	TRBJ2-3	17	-	TGTGCCAGCAGTTTAATCCTTAGCGGGATAGTCGCAGATACGCAGTATTTT	CASSLILSGIVADTQYF
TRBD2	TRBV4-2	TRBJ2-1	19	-	TGTGCCAGCAGCCAAGGACGGGCTAGCGGGGGGGTTTTCTACAATGAGCAGTTCTTC	CASSQGRASGGVFYNEQFF
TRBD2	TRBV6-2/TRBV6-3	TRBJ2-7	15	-	TGTGCCAGCAGCCGGGGGGGGGCGAGCTCCTACGAGCAGTACTTC	CASSRGGASSYEQYF
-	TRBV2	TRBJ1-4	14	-	TGTGCCAGCAGTGAAGGACTCGGGGGTGAAAAACTGTTTTTT	CASSEGLGGEKLFF
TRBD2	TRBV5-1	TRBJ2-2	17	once	TGCGCCAGCAGCTTACTTCTAGCGGGAGGTAGCACCGGGGAGCTGTTTTTT	CASSLLLAGGSTGELFF
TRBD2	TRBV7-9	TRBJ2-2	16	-	TGTGCCAGCAGCTTAAGGGAGGGGCCGAACACCGGGGAGCTGTTTTTT	CASSLREGPNTGELFF
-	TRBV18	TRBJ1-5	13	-	TGTGCCAGCTCAGACTCTCACGGGCAGCCCCAGCATTTT	CASSDSHGQPQHF
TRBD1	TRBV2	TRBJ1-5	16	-	TGTGCCAGCAAACCAGCCGGGACAGCCCCAAATCAGCCCCAGCATTTT	CASKPAGTAPNQPQHF
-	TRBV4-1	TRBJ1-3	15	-	TGCGCCAGCATCTCAGGACCTTCCTCTGGAAACACCATATATTTT	CASISGPSSGNTIYF
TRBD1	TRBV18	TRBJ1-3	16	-	TGTGCCAGCTCATCCCGGGACAGGGTCTCTGGAAACACCATATATTTT	CASSSRDRVSGNTIYF
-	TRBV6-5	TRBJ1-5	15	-	TGTGCCAGCAGTTACTCGATTTTGGGCAATCAGCCCCAGCATTTT	CASSYSILGNQPQHF
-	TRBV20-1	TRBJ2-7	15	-	TGCAGTGCTAGTGGTTCTAGGGGGGGTCACTACGAGCAGTACTTC	CSASGSRGGHYEQYF
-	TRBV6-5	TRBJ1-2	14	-	TGTGCCAGCACCTCAGCGACCGACTACTATGGCTACACCTTC	CASTSATDYYGYTF
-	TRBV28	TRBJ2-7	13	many	TGTGCCAGCAGTTTCAGGGGGGCCTACGAGCAGTACTTC	CASSFRGAYEQYF
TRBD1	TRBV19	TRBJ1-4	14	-	TGTGCCAGTCACCGACAGGGGGAGGTCGAAAAACTGTTTTTT	CASHRQGEVEKLFF
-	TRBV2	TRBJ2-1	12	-	TGTGCCAGCAGTGAAGGAGTAAATGAGCAGTTCTTC	CASSEGVNEQFF
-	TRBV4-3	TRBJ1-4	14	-	TGCGCCAGCAGCCAAGTGGGGGGGAGAGAAAAACTGTTTTTT	CASSQVGGREKLFF
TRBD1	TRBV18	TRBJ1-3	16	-	TGTGCCAGCTCACTACCGGGACAGCCAGCTGGAAACACCATATATTTT	CASSLPGQPAGNTIYF